Sequencing of this TCR beta chain was carried out in a study of CD8 T cells in ankylosing spondylitis. The study's findings and limits: Reports say disease-linked clones showed up significantly more in matched ankylosing spondylitis synovial fluid. Disease-linked clones displayed a CD8+ phenotype and appeared relatively rarely in peripheral blood. There were earlier reports of some motif variants in reactive arthritis synovial fluid and blood.

This clonotype was found many times. The antigen remains undetermined. The V and J ends lost 5 bases and 0 bases respectively, with 12 bases between them. Germline V lookup: CDR1 MDHEN, CDR2 SYDVKM. The CDR3 extends over 15 amino acids. Library preparation for TCR beta used quantitative 5'-RACE with molecular barcodes. TCRdb analysed the 5' RACE reads with MiXCR anew, one entry per CDR3 protein. The sample carries tens of thousands of distinct CDR3 sequences, 6.2% recorded once. The V gene is TRBV28, the J gene TRBJ2-3; possible D gene TRBD2, 6 bases. This clonotype was sampled from a male donor with ankylosing spondylitis. The sequencing input was synovial fluid, either unsorted or a sorted T cell fraction (not recorded which). CDR3 sequence: CASSPGRGSTDTQYF. CDR3 nucleotide sequence: TGTGCCAGCAGTCCGGGCCGGGGGAGCACAGATACGCAGTATTTT.